What follows describes a single T cell receptor (beta chain). The CDR3 covers 15 residues. CDR1 is SGHTA and CDR2 is FQGNSA in the germline V gene. The junction had 9 bases not matched to a gene; V was cut back by 4 bases and J by 4 bases. Assay used: immunoSEQ multiplex PCR; TCRdb lists only in-frame clones, some missing. This table has 45,000 to 55,000 clones, about 92% appearing once. The data are from a study of T cell changes during pregnancy in multiple sclerosis. The chain uses TRBV7-2 and TRBJ2-5, with 7 bases matching TRBD2. The sample was CD4+ T cells from peripheral blood mononuclear cells, taken after pregnancy. The source is a female donor in good health, enrolled as a control in a pregnancy study. The CDR3 sequence: CASSSGGPLRETQYF. CDR3 DNA: TGTGCCAGCAGCTCGGGGGGTCCATTAAGAGAGACCCAGTACTTC. Drawing the rest from reference TRBV7-2 and TRBJ2-5, the complete variable domain is GAGVSQSPSNKVTEKGKDVELRCDPISGHTALYWYRQSLGQGLEFLIYFQGNSAPDKSGLPSDRFSAERTGGSVSTLTIQRTQQEDSAVYLCASSSGGPLRETQYFGPGTRLLVL.